These 30 T cell receptor beta chains came from one sample sequenced in a study of T cells in Graves' hyperthyroidism and ophthalmopathy. RNA transcripts were the template for amplifying TCR beta CDR3 regions. Primed by the HTBI set, a first-round RT-PCR was run on the TCR CDR3. TCRdb reanalysed the multiplex PCR reads using MiXCR and keeps one entry per CDR3 protein. Found here are 560,000 or so distinct CDR3 sequences, just over 45% of them singletons; the top ten hold just under 8.5%. Specimen: peripheral blood or thyroid tissue (not recorded which). Receptors were obtained from a woman between 18 and 29 years old with Graves' hyperthyroidism.

The table lists this clonotype with many counts. The gene calls are TRBV7-8 and TRBJ1-1; D perhaps matches TRBD1 (5 bases). Germline CDR1 is SGHVS and CDR2 is FQNEAQ. Trimming took 5 bases from V and 7 from J, leaving 11 bases between them. The CDR3 totals 12 residues. DNA of the CDR3: TGTGCCAGCAGCCCCTCGACAGTTGAAGCTTTCTTT. Translating it yields CASSPSTVEAFF.

The chain carries TRBV7-9 and TRBJ2-2; TRBD1 might be the D (6 bases). Germline lookup yields CDR1 SEHNR and CDR2 FQNEAQ (reference sequence). With 4 bases removed from V and 8 bases from J, the gap between germline ends came to 11 bases. The CDR3 is made up of 13 amino acids. The CDR3 nucleotides read TGTGCCAGCAGCTGGGCCGGGACAGGGGAGCTGTTTTTT. The encoded protein is CASSWAGTGELFF.

V and J are TRBV2 and TRBJ2-2; 9 bases align to TRBD2. V lost 2 bases and J lost 4; bases outside the gene matches: 5. This CDR3 region has 16 residues. Germline CDR1 reads SNHLY; CDR2 reads FYNNEI. The CDR3 DNA reads TGTGCCAGCAGTGAAATGCTAGCGGGACCCACCGGGGAGCTGTTTTTT. Translating it yields CASSEMLAGPTGELFF.

This clonotype was recorded at least ten times. The chain recombines TRBV10-3 with TRBJ1-4; the D gene is possibly TRBD1 (6 bases). The CDR3 is 14 amino acids. Trimming shortened V by 10 bases and J by 4 bases, and 16 bases separated the two germline ends. CDR1 is ENHRY and CDR2 is SYGVKD in the germline V gene. The CDR3 sequence: CASSPGHFNEKLFF. The CDR3 region has the DNA TGTGCCAGCAGCCCGGGACACTTTAATGAAAAACTGTTTTTT.

The table lists this clonotype with a count of one. This rearrangement joins TRBV29-1 to TRBJ1-3, with 7 bases identical to TRBD1. This CDR3 contains 12 residues. Germline V gene data show CDR1 as SQVTM and CDR2 as ANQGSEA. V gave up 7 bases and J gave up 4 bases; unmatched junction bases: 4. This CDR3 is CSAEDRGNTIYF. The DNA for the CDR3 is TGCAGCGCTGAGGACAGGGGAAACACCATATATTTT.

This clonotype was seen at least ten times. The V call is TRBV2, the J call TRBJ1-5, with D perhaps matching TRBD1 (5 bases). In germline, CDR1 is SNHLY, CDR2 FYNNEI. This CDR3 comprises 12 residues. V shed 6 bases and J shed 7 bases, with 10 bases lying between them. The CDR3 region is CASRRTLQPQHF. In DNA form, the CDR3 reads TGTGCCAGCAGGCGGACACTCCAGCCCCAGCATTTT.

This chain links TRBV7-2 with TRBJ1-5; D not resolved. This CDR3 contains 16 residues. V gave up 5 bases and J gave up 0 bases, with 14 bases separating them. Germline CDR1 and CDR2: SGHTA and FQGNSA. Written as DNA, the CDR3 is TGTGCCAGCAGCCTACGACACCTGTATAGCAATCAGCCCCAGCATTTT. Protein sequence: CASSLRHLYSNQPQHF.

The rearrangement joins TRBV5-1 to TRBJ2-7; no firm D call. Germline V gene lookup returns CDR1 SGHRS and CDR2 YFSETQ. The V and J ends lost 0 bases and 4 bases respectively, with 11 bases between them. The CDR3 runs 14 residues. The CDR3: CASSLVGSEYEQYF. DNA for the CDR3: TGCGCCAGCAGCTTGGTTGGATCGGAATACGAGCAGTACTTC.

The V and J genes are TRBV7-9 and TRBJ2-7, with D possibly matching TRBD1 (6 bases). Trimming left V 3 bases short and J 5 bases short, with 11 bases between. The CDR3 spans 13 residues. Germline lookup yields CDR1 SEHNR and CDR2 FQNEAQ (reference sequence). The DNA for the CDR3 is TGTGCCAGCAGCTTCTCTGACAGGAACGAGCAGTACTTC. Protein sequence: CASSFSDRNEQYF.

The chain couples TRBV20-1 to TRBJ2-7; 12 nucleotides align to TRBD2. The CDR3 spans 14 residues. Per the germline V gene, CDR1 is DFQATT and CDR2 is SNEGSKA (reference sequence). V gave up 5 bases and J gave up 3 bases; unmatched junction bases: 5. The CDR3 protein is CSARGLAGRYEQYF. The DNA for the CDR3 is TGCAGTGCTCGGGGACTAGCGGGCCGCTACGAGCAGTACTTC.

The chain combines TRBV7-9 with TRBJ2-5, with D tentatively TRBD1 or TRBD2 (5 bases each). The CDR3 loop spans 15 amino acids. Germline V gives CDR1 SEHNR, CDR2 FQNEAQ (reference sequence). Deletions cut 3 bases from V and 4 bases from J, with 15 bases between. CDR3 coding DNA: TGTGCCAGCAGCTTTTTCGGGGCGCAGGGAGAGACCCAGTACTTC. Translation gives CASSFFGAQGETQYF.

This chain joins TRBV20-1 and TRBJ2-7; possibly TRBD2 for D (6 bases). Germline values: CDR1 DFQATT, CDR2 SNEGSKA (reference sequence). The V and J ends lost 0 bases and 3 bases respectively, with 15 bases between them. CDR3 length equals 15 residues. The CDR3 region has the DNA TGCAGTGCTAGAGATCTTGCGCTAGCGAGCTACGAGCAGTACTTC. It translates to CSARDLALASYEQYF.

The chain recombines TRBV29-1 with TRBJ2-3; the D gene could be TRBD1 or TRBD2 (5 bases each). Germline CDR1 SQVTM, CDR2 ANQGSEA. Trimming cost V 7 bases and J 0 bases, with 14 bases left between them. This CDR3 spans 14 amino acids. The CDR3 spells CSAEGPYSTDTQYF. CDR3 sequence (DNA): TGCAGCGCCGAGGGACCCTATAGCACAGATACGCAGTATTTT.

Concerning this clonotype itself: Possible read error: a much larger clone is one base away. The chain has TRBV7-9 and TRBJ1-4; weak D call: TRBD1 (6 bases). From germline, CDR1 is SEHNR and CDR2 FQNEAQ (reference sequence). The CDR3 length is 11 residues. DNA for the CDR3: TGTGTCAGCAGCTTACAGGGTCAACTGTTTTTT. Protein product: CVSSLQGQLFF.

On this clonotype itself: This may be a read error, as it is one base from a much larger clone. The V and J genes are TRBV10-3 and TRBJ2-7; D gene ambiguous. Germline V CDR1 and CDR2: ENHRY, SYGVKD. The ends were cut back, 0 bases at V and 0 bases at J, with 6 bases in the middle. The CDR3 totals 14 residues. The CDR3 DNA is TGTGCCATCAGTGAGTCGGTCAGCTCCTACGAGCAGTACTTC. Amino acids: CAISESVSSYEQYF.

There are a few counts of this clonotype. The CDR3 here is CASSLAPGGGSQPQHF. In nucleotides, the CDR3 is TGTGCCAGCAGCTTAGCGCCCGGCGGGGGGAGTCAGCCCCAGCATTTT. The chain couples TRBV7-2 to TRBJ1-5, with a possible D match to TRBD1 (5 bases). In germline, CDR1 is SGHTA, CDR2 FQGNSA. The CDR3 covers 16 residues. The V gene lost 0 bases and the J gene lost 6 bases, with 15 bases spanning the gap.

The chain joins TRBV29-1 to TRBJ2-3; TRBD2 is a possible D gene (5 bases). The germline V gene encodes CDR1 SQVTM and CDR2 ANQGSEA. CDR3 length: 12 amino acids. V lost 6 bases, J lost 0 bases, and 7 bases lay in between. The CDR3 reads CSVAESTDTQYF. In nucleotides, the CDR3 is TGCAGCGTAGCGGAGAGCACAGATACGCAGTATTTT.

This chain connects TRBV25-1 to TRBJ2-2; TRBD2 might be the D (6 bases). V was cut by 5 bases and J by 6 bases, with 16 bases left in between. Germline CDR1 reads MGHDK; CDR2 reads SYGVNS. CDR3 length: 15 residues. The CDR3 nucleotides read TGTGCCAGCAGTAGCTTCCGGGAGTTATCCGGGGAGCTGTTTTTT. This gives the protein CASSSFRELSGELFF.

V and J are TRBV28 and TRBJ2-5; 10 bases align to TRBD1. The germline V gene has CDR1 MDHEN and CDR2 SYDVKM. The CDR3 runs to 15 residues. With 5 bases clipped from V and 5 bases from J, the junction kept 8 bases outside the gene matches. DNA for the CDR3: TGTGCCAGCAGTCCTTGGGACAGGGGTAAGGAGACCCAGTACTTC. Its protein is CASSPWDRGKETQYF.

This clonotype has at least ten counts. The chain links TRBV7-2 to TRBJ1-6, with a possible D match to TRBD1 (5 bases). The V end was cut by 1 base, the J end by 8 bases, with 12 bases between. CDR1 and CDR2 (germline): SGHTA, FQGNSA. The CDR3 is 15 amino acids. The CDR3 here is CASSLVPGPHSPLHF. In DNA form, the CDR3 reads TGTGCCAGCAGCTTAGTCCCGGGGCCTCATTCACCCCTCCACTTT.

As to this clonotype: A much larger clone differs by one base, so this may be a read error. The genes are TRBV15 and TRBJ1-1; 7 bases are a match to TRBD1. V was clipped by 1 base and J by 3 bases; unmatched bases: 2. This CDR3 comprises 14 residues. Germline CDR1 LNHNV, CDR2 YYDKDF (reference sequence). The CDR3 protein is CATSRGQGDTEAFF. DNA of the CDR3: TGTGCCACCAGCAGAGGCCAGGGGGACACTGAAGCTTTCTTT.

This rearrangement joins TRBV20-1 to TRBJ2-7, with 7 bases lining up with TRBD2. V shed 3 bases, J shed 5 bases, and the junction held 4 bases outside the gene matches. Germline V gives CDR1 DFQATT, CDR2 SNEGSKA (reference sequence). The CDR3 has 12 amino acids. In DNA, the CDR3 is TGCAGTGCTAGCTGGGGGGGTAACGAGCAGTACTTC. Its protein product is CSASWGGNEQYF.

Comments on this clonotype: Being one base from a much bigger clone, this may be a read error. V usage is TRBV2 and J usage is TRBJ1-6; D is unresolved. Germline V lookup: CDR1 SNHLY, CDR2 FYNNEI. V was clipped by 1 base and J by 7 bases, with 11 bases between them. CDR3 length: 15 amino acids. CDR3 bases: TGTGCCAGCAGTGAAGAGACGGCTGGCAATTCACCCCTCCACTTT. It is translated as CASSEETAGNSPLHF.

As regards this clonotype: The limits of the CDR3 on the DNA are not certain, so only TCRdb's listed CDR3 is given. The chain combines TRBV24-1 with TRBJ2-2; whether TRBD1, the table's D call, matches the DNA was not checked. The germline gives CDR1 KGHDR, CDR2 SFDVKD. The CDR3 extends over 14 residues, inclusive of both ends. The CDR3 here is CATSVGTGPGSCFF.

In its sample, this clonotype was seen a few times. V usage is TRBV29-1 and J usage is TRBJ2-5; TRBD1 matches 7 bases. The CDR3 length is 12 residues. Losses at the gene ends were 6 bases for V and 10 bases for J; bases not matched to a gene: 11. Germline V gene lookup returns CDR1 SQVTM and CDR2 ANQGSEA. Here the CDR3 DNA reads TGCAGCGTCTCTGTACAGGGGAGAGACCAGTACTTC. Translated: CSVSVQGRDQYF.

For this clonotype: One end of the junction fails to match germline, which may point to a read error. The chain combines TRBV7-3 with TRBJ1-1, with D uncertain. Germline assignment: CDR1 SGHTA and CDR2 FQGTGA. This CDR3 comprises 17 residues. CDR3 bases: TGCGCCAGCAGCCAACCTATACGAATCATCCCGAACACTGAAGCTTTCTTT. It specifies CASSQPIRIIPNTEAFF.

This clonotype turned up a few times. The rearrangement joins TRBV7-4 to TRBJ1-1; no reliable D call. The CDR3 has 15 amino acids. V was cut by 5 bases and J by 1 base, with 14 bases left in between. CDR1 and CDR2 from the germline V gene are SGHVT and SQSDAQ. The CDR3 DNA reads as TGTGCCAGCAGCCCCGGCCAGGCAGGGAACACTGAAGCTTTCTTT. This sequence encodes CASSPGQAGNTEAFF.

The chain carries TRBV12-3 or TRBV12-4 and TRBJ1-4, with TRBD1 matching over 7 bases. The CDR3 has 14 residues. J lost 10 bases, V lost 5 bases, and 10 bases had no gene match. Written as DNA, the CDR3 is TGTGCCAGCAGTCCGACAGGGACAGAGGGAAAACTGTTTTTT. As protein: CASSPTGTEGKLFF.

This clonotype has a count of ten or more. The chain employs TRBV24-1 and TRBJ2-6; D gene unclear. The V gene's germline CDR1 is KGHDR and CDR2 SFDVKD. This CDR3 is built from 17 residues. Between the trimmed V and J ends, which lost 4 bases and 0 bases, there was a span of 12 bases. CDR3 sequence reads: CATSDSDWGSGANVLTF. The CDR3 DNA follows: TGTGCCACCAGTGACTCCGACTGGGGCTCTGGGGCCAACGTCCTGACTTTC.

V usage is TRBV20-1 and J usage is TRBJ2-7, with no clear D. The CDR3 is made up of 15 amino acids. The V end lost 2 bases, the J end lost 0 bases, and 14 bases lay between the germline ends. Germline CDR1 DFQATT, CDR2 SNEGSKA (reference sequence). For the CDR3, the DNA is TGCAGTGCTAGAAAGACCGGACCCGACTCCTACGAGCAGTACTTC. This sequence encodes CSARKTGPDSYEQYF.